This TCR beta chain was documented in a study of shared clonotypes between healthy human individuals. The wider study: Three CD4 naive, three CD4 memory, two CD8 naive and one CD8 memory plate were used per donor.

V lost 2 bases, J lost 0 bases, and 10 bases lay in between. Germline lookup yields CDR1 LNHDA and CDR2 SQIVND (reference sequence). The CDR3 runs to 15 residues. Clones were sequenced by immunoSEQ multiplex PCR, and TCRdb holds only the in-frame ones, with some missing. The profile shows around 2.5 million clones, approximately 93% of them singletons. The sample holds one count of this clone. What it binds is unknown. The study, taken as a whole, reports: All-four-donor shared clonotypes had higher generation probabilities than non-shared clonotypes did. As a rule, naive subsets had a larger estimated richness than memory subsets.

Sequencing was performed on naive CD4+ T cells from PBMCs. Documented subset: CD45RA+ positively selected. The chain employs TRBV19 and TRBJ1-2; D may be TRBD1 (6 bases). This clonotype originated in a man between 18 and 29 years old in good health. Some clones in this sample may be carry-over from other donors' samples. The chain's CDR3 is CASSIPRGPNYGYTF. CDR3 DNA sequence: TGTGCCAGTAGTATACCCAGGGGTCCTAACTATGGCTACACCTTC.